The 12 T cell receptor beta chains in this list originate from one sample, sequenced in a study of T cell responses to AZD1222 COVID-19 vaccine. Clones were sequenced by immunoSEQ multiplex PCR, and TCRdb holds only the in-frame ones, with some missing. The sample includes about 170,000 clones, about 83% of them seen just once. Sequences were derived from peripheral blood, sampled 28 days after the second AZD1222 dose. These receptors were obtained from an adult who received the AZD1222 COVID-19 vaccine.

The chain couples TRBV4-2 to TRBJ2-1, with 7 nucleotides matching TRBD2. The germline V gene encodes CDR1 LGHNA and CDR2 YNFKEQ. Trimming at V came to 0 bases and at J to 0 bases, leaving 2 bases not matched to a gene. This CDR3 spans 16 amino acids. CDR3 DNA sequence: TGTGCCAGCAGCCAAGAAGTAGCGGGCTCCTACAATGAGCAGTTCTTC. Protein product: CASSQEVAGSYNEQFF.

The chain carries TRBV6-1 and TRBJ1-1; no firm D call. The CDR3 runs to 15 residues. In germline, CDR1 is MNHNS, CDR2 SASEGT. Trimming left V 2 bases short and J 0 bases short, with 10 bases between. The CDR3 reads CASSESQRMNTEAFF. DNA for the CDR3: TGTGCCAGCAGTGAATCCCAGCGCATGAACACTGAAGCTTTCTTT.

V and J are TRBV6-5 and TRBJ1-2; no clear D gene. V gave up 11 bases and J gave up 2 bases, with 12 bases separating them. Germline V gene lookup returns CDR1 MNHEY and CDR2 SVGAGI. The CDR3 is 12 amino acids. CDR3 sequence reads: CAVKKWNYGYTF. CDR3 sequence (DNA): TGTGCCGTTAAAAAATGGAACTATGGCTACACCTTC.

This chain connects TRBV19 to TRBJ1-2; 9 nucleotides match TRBD1. The CDR3 has 14 amino acids. Germline V gene lookup returns CDR1 LNHDA and CDR2 SQIVND (reference sequence). The trim removed 4 bases at V and 2 bases at J, leaving 2 bases unmatched. The CDR3: CASSRGTGNYGYTF. The CDR3 DNA is TGTGCCAGTAGTAGGGGGACAGGGAACTATGGCTACACCTTC.

CDR3 loop: CAWSVQGNTEAFF. CDR3 nucleotide sequence: TGTGCCTGGAGTGTACAAGGAAACACTGAAGCTTTCTTT. The genes are TRBV30 and TRBJ1-1; D gene ambiguous. V gave up 0 bases and J gave up 2 bases, with 7 bases separating them. Germline CDR1 and CDR2: GTSNPN and SVGIG (reference sequence). The CDR3 covers 13 residues. Looking up the rest from reference TRBV30 and TRBJ1-1 gives the full variable domain: SQTIHQWPATLVQPVGSPLSLECTVEGTSNPNLYWYRQAAGRGLQLLFYSVGIGQISSEVPQNLSASRPQDRQFILSSKKLLLSDSGFYLCAWSVQGNTEAFFGQGTRLTVV.

The genes are TRBV6-2 or TRBV6-3 and TRBJ2-3; TRBD2 aligns across 9 bases. This CDR3 spans 14 amino acids. Germline V CDR1 and CDR2: MNHEY, SVGEGT. The V gene end was trimmed by 6 bases and the J gene end by 2 bases; junction bases not matched to a gene: 3. The DNA for the CDR3 is TGTGCCAGCAGCCGGACTAGCGACACAGATACGCAGTATTTT. This sequence encodes CASSRTSDTDTQYF.

The J gene is TRBJ2-5, the V gene TRBV5-4; 10 positions match TRBD1. The CDR3 has 14 amino acids. Looked up from germline, CDR1 is SGHNT and CDR2 is YYREEE (reference sequence). J gave up 5 bases and V 4 bases, and 5 bases lay outside the gene matches. The CDR3 spells CASSPSGQGETQYF. The CDR3 DNA reads TGTGCCAGCAGCCCATCGGGACAGGGGGAGACCCAGTACTTC. Drawing the rest from reference TRBV5-4 and TRBJ2-5, the complete variable domain is ETGVTQSPTHLIKTRGQQVTLRCSSQSGHNTVSWYQQALGQGPQFIFQYYREEENGRGNFPPRFSGLQFPNYSSELNVNALELDDSALYLCASSPSGQGETQYFGPGTRLLVL.

The chain links TRBV7-6 to TRBJ2-3; TRBD2 agrees at 12 bases. This CDR3 region has 19 residues. Losses at the gene ends were 5 bases for V and 5 bases for J; bases not matched to a gene: 17. Germline assignment: CDR1 SGHVS and CDR2 FNYEAQ. CDR3 amino acids: CASSASSGGASFFRDTQYF. CDR3 in DNA: TGTGCCAGCAGCGCATCTAGCGGGGGGGCCTCTTTTTTTAGAGATACGCAGTATTTT. The variable domain in full, completed from reference TRBV7-6 and TRBJ2-3, reads GAGVSQSPRYKVTKRGQDVALRCDPISGHVSLYWYRQALGQGPEFLTYFNYEAQQDKSGLPNDRFSAERPEGSISTLTIQRTEQRDSAMYRCASSASSGGASFFRDTQYFGPGTRLTVL.

This clone was seen only a few times. The chain is built from TRBV18 and TRBJ1-1; a possible D gene is TRBD1 (6 bases). Germline V gene data show CDR1 as KGHSH and CDR2 as LQKENI. This CDR3 spans 16 amino acids. Between the trimmed V and J ends, which lost 1 base and 7 bases, there was a span of 19 bases. The CDR3 nucleotides read TGTGCCAGCTCACCACAGGAGGTTACGGGGGCAGGTGAAGCTTTCTTT. Its protein product is CASSPQEVTGAGEAFF.

The chain combines TRBV7-9 with TRBJ2-1; D gene ambiguous. CDR1 is SEHNR, CDR2 FQNEAQ, per germline (reference sequence). V lost 3 bases and J lost 8, with 8 bases in between. The CDR3 sequence is 12 residues long. CDR3 sequence (DNA): TGTGCCAGCAGCTTTCGAAGGGATGAGCAGTTCTTC. Translated, it gives CASSFRRDEQFF. Looking up the rest from reference TRBV7-9 and TRBJ2-1 gives the full variable domain: DTGVSQNPRHKITKRGQNVTFRCDPISEHNRLYWYRQTLGQGPEFLTYFQNEAQLEKSRLLSDRFSAERPKGSFSTLEIQRTEQGDSAMYLCASSFRRDEQFFGPGTRLTVL.

This clone has only one observation. The genes are TRBV30 and TRBJ2-7; TRBD2 matches at 9 bases. This CDR3 has 14 amino acids. Per the germline V gene, CDR1 is GTSNPN and CDR2 is SVGIG (reference sequence). The V gene end was trimmed by 5 bases and the J gene end by 6 bases; junction bases not matched to a gene: 11. CDR3 loop: CAWQVPGLALEQYF. The CDR3 nucleotides are TGTGCCTGGCAAGTCCCGGGACTAGCACTCGAGCAGTACTTC.

The V gene is TRBV7-8, the J gene TRBJ1-1; 8 bases match TRBD1. CDR1 and CDR2 (germline): SGHVS, FQNEAQ. This CDR3 is built from 15 residues. With V trimmed by 4 bases and J by 5 bases, 9 bases remained unmatched. The CDR3 region is CASSSPQGARTEAFF. The DNA of the CDR3 is TGTGCCAGCAGCTCACCTCAGGGGGCGAGAACTGAAGCTTTCTTT.